This is a list of T cell receptor beta chains from one sample in a study of cytomegalovirus exposure and HLA in healthy donors. TCRdb keeps only in-frame clones here, not all; method: immunoSEQ multiplex PCR. The table lists 150,000 to 200,000 clones, under 80% of them singletons. The sequencing sample was made of PBMCs. The receptors were sampled from a female donor in good health and CMV-seronegative. CDR3s include the opening cysteine and the closing phenylalanine or tryptophan. D genes are given only for firm matches. Size values are once, few and many counts, or a class for expanded clones, and some rows have none.

j_gene: TRBJ1-1; abundance: few; d_gene: NA; v_gene: TRBV9; CDR3nt: TGTGCCAGCAGCTACAGGCCCGTAGAGACTGAAGCTTTCTTT; CDR3aa: CASSYRPVETEAFF
j_gene: TRBJ1-4; abundance: NA; d_gene: TRBD1; v_gene: TRBV4-2; CDR3nt: TGTGCCAGCAGCCAGCCCGGGACAGGGGAGGAAAAACTGTTTTTT; CDR3aa: CASSQPGTGEEKLFF
j_gene: TRBJ1-2; abundance: NA; d_gene: TRBD1; v_gene: TRBV30; CDR3nt: TGTGCCTGGAGTCCAACAGGGGAGGGCTACACCTTC; CDR3aa: CAWSPTGEGYTF
j_gene: TRBJ2-7; abundance: NA; d_gene: NA; v_gene: TRBV9; CDR3nt: TGTGCCAGCAGCCCGGGGGGCTCCGGCTCCTACGAGCAGTACTTC; CDR3aa: CASSPGGSGSYEQYF
j_gene: TRBJ2-2; abundance: NA; d_gene: TRBD2; v_gene: TRBV29-1; CDR3nt: TGCAGCGCCACAGGGGGCACTAGCGGGGGGCTTAACACCGGGGAGCTGTTTTTT; CDR3aa: CSATGGTSGGLNTGELFF
j_gene: TRBJ1-6; abundance: NA; d_gene: NA; v_gene: TRBV6-5; CDR3nt: TGTGCCAGCAGTTACCTCGACATCTATAATTCACCCCTCCACTTT; CDR3aa: CASSYLDIYNSPLHF
j_gene: TRBJ2-7; abundance: NA; d_gene: TRBD2; v_gene: TRBV2; CDR3nt: TGTGCCAGCACCGTAGGGACTAGCGGGAGCTCCGAGCAGTACTTC; CDR3aa: CASTVGTSGSSEQYF
j_gene: TRBJ2-1; abundance: NA; d_gene: TRBD2; v_gene: TRBV29-1; CDR3nt: TGCAGCATCGTACCCCTGGCGGGGGGGCTAGATGAGCAGTTCTTC; CDR3aa: CSIVPLAGGLDEQFF
j_gene: TRBJ1-1; abundance: NA; d_gene: TRBD1; v_gene: TRBV5-6; CDR3nt: TGTGCCAGCAGCTTAAGTAGGCTGGGTCTAGGGGGGACAGCTGAAGCTTTCTTT; CDR3aa: CASSLSRLGLGGTAEAFF
j_gene: TRBJ1-1; abundance: NA; d_gene: NA; v_gene: TRBV19; CDR3nt: TGTGCCAGTAGTCCGGGGTTCGATTCGGCCAACACTGAAGCTTTCTTT; CDR3aa: CASSPGFDSANTEAFF
j_gene: TRBJ2-2; abundance: NA; d_gene: TRBD1; v_gene: TRBV7-3; CDR3nt: TGTGCCAGCAGCGGGACAGGGGGTAACACCGGGGAGCTGTTTTTT; CDR3aa: CASSGTGGNTGELFF
j_gene: TRBJ1-4; abundance: few; d_gene: TRBD1; v_gene: TRBV7-9; CDR3nt: TGTGCCAGCAGCGCAATAGTGACAGGGCATTCGGGAAAACTGTTTTTT; CDR3aa: CASSAIVTGHSGKLFF
j_gene: TRBJ1-2; abundance: once; d_gene: NA; v_gene: TRBV14; CDR3nt: TGTGCCAGCAGCCCCCGAGGGGTTTCAGGGAGGCTTGGCTACACCTTC; CDR3aa: CASSPRGVSGRLGYTF
j_gene: TRBJ1-1; abundance: NA; d_gene: TRBD1; v_gene: TRBV2; CDR3nt: TGTGCCAGCAGTGATCAGGGGGTTGAAGCTTTCTTT; CDR3aa: CASSDQGVEAFF
j_gene: TRBJ1-2; abundance: NA; d_gene: NA; v_gene: TRBV10-1; CDR3nt: TGCGCCAGCACGGCCAGGGGTCATGGCTACACCTTC; CDR3aa: CASTARGHGYTF
j_gene: TRBJ1-6; abundance: NA; d_gene: NA; v_gene: TRBV19; CDR3nt: TGTGCCAGTAGTCCTCAGGGAAGCTCCTATAATTCACCCCTCCACTTT; CDR3aa: CASSPQGSSYNSPLHF
j_gene: TRBJ2-5; abundance: NA; d_gene: TRBD1; v_gene: TRBV9; CDR3nt: TGTGCCAGCAGCCCCCGACAGGGGACCGGAGAGACCCAGTACTTC; CDR3aa: CASSPRQGTGETQYF
j_gene: TRBJ1-5; abundance: few; d_gene: TRBD1; v_gene: TRBV6-1; CDR3nt: TGTGCCAGCAGGACAGGGGGCGAGGGTCAGCCCCAGCATTTT; CDR3aa: CASRTGGEGQPQHF
j_gene: TRBJ2-1; abundance: NA; d_gene: TRBD1; v_gene: TRBV19; CDR3nt: TGTGCCAGTAGTCGACAGGGGGCCTACAATGAGCAGTTCTTC; CDR3aa: CASSRQGAYNEQFF
j_gene: TRBJ2-7; abundance: once; d_gene: NA; v_gene: TRBV10-3; CDR3nt: TGTGCCATCAGTGATTCCCGGGGGGCCAGCTCTTACGAGCAGTACTTC; CDR3aa: CAISDSRGASSYEQYF
j_gene: TRBJ1-1; abundance: NA; d_gene: NA; v_gene: TRBV5-1; CDR3nt: TGCGCCAGCAGCCGAACCGACAGTACTGAAGCTTTCTTT; CDR3aa: CASSRTDSTEAFF
j_gene: TRBJ1-3; abundance: few; d_gene: NA; v_gene: TRBV7-2; CDR3nt: TGTGCCAGCAGCCGACAGGCCCCTGGAAACACCATATATTTT; CDR3aa: CASSRQAPGNTIYF
j_gene: TRBJ2-5; abundance: NA; d_gene: NA; v_gene: TRBV25-1; CDR3nt: TGTGCCAGCAGTGACCTATCGACAGCACAAGAGACCCAGTACTTC; CDR3aa: CASSDLSTAQETQYF
j_gene: TRBJ2-3; abundance: NA; d_gene: TRBD2; v_gene: TRBV5-4; CDR3nt: TGTGCCAGCAGCTTGGACCCAAGCGGGGGGGCCGGAGATACGCAGTATTTT; CDR3aa: CASSLDPSGGAGDTQYF
j_gene: TRBJ1-3; abundance: NA; d_gene: NA; v_gene: TRBV6-1; CDR3nt: TGTGCCAGCACGGAGGGGGGGCTCGGAAACACCATATATTTT; CDR3aa: CASTEGGLGNTIYF
j_gene: TRBJ1-5; abundance: NA; d_gene: TRBD1; v_gene: TRBV19; CDR3nt: TGTGCCAGTAGGAGACAGGGGAATCAGCCCCAGCATTTT; CDR3aa: CASRRQGNQPQHF
j_gene: TRBJ2-2; abundance: NA; d_gene: NA; v_gene: TRBV4-1; CDR3nt: TGCGCCAGCAGCCAATCAAACACCGGGGAGCTGTTTTTT; CDR3aa: CASSQSNTGELFF
j_gene: TRBJ1-1; abundance: NA; d_gene: NA; v_gene: TRBV27; CDR3nt: TGTGCCAGCAGTTTAAGAAACGACGGGAGCTTCACTGAAGCTTTCTTT; CDR3aa: CASSLRNDGSFTEAFF
j_gene: TRBJ2-4; abundance: few; d_gene: NA; v_gene: TRBV4-1; CDR3nt: TGCGCCAGCAGCCACAGAGCGGAAAACATTCAGTACTTC; CDR3aa: CASSHRAENIQYF
j_gene: TRBJ2-3; abundance: few; d_gene: NA; v_gene: TRBV18; CDR3nt: TGTGCCAGCTCAAGAGGAGGCACAGATACGCAGTATTTT; CDR3aa: CASSRGGTDTQYF
j_gene: TRBJ2-3; abundance: NA; d_gene: TRBD1; v_gene: TRBV6-1; CDR3nt: TGTGCCAGCAGTGAAGGGGACAGGGGGCCCACAGATACGCAGTATTTT; CDR3aa: CASSEGDRGPTDTQYF
j_gene: TRBJ2-7; abundance: NA; d_gene: NA; v_gene: TRBV6-1; CDR3nt: TGTGCCAGCAGTGAGAAGGACTGGGGTTTCTACGAGCAGTACTTC; CDR3aa: CASSEKDWGFYEQYF
j_gene: TRBJ2-7; abundance: NA; d_gene: NA; v_gene: TRBV11-2; CDR3nt: TGTGCCAGCAGCTCGACAGCTGTGGGCTACGAGCAGTACTTC; CDR3aa: CASSSTAVGYEQYF
j_gene: TRBJ1-1; abundance: few; d_gene: NA; v_gene: TRBV9; CDR3nt: TGTGCCAGCAGCGTATACAGCGGTACTGAAGCTTTCTTT; CDR3aa: CASSVYSGTEAFF
j_gene: TRBJ2-5; abundance: NA; d_gene: NA; v_gene: TRBV27; CDR3nt: TGTGCCAGCAGGTTGGATAGGGGCGCGGGGGAGACCCAGTACTTC; CDR3aa: CASRLDRGAGETQYF
j_gene: TRBJ1-1; abundance: NA; d_gene: NA; v_gene: TRBV4-1; CDR3nt: TGCGCCAGCAGCCCGAATCTGCGCGGTAACACTGAAGCTTTCTTT; CDR3aa: CASSPNLRGNTEAFF
j_gene: TRBJ1-2; abundance: NA; d_gene: TRBD1; v_gene: TRBV5-4; CDR3nt: TGTGCCAGCAGCTTTAGACAGGGGGACTATGGCTACACCTTC; CDR3aa: CASSFRQGDYGYTF
j_gene: TRBJ1-5; abundance: NA; d_gene: TRBD1; v_gene: TRBV2; CDR3nt: TGTGCCAGCAGCGCGGACAGGGGGCTTCAGCCCCAGCATTTT; CDR3aa: CASSADRGLQPQHF
j_gene: TRBJ1-5; abundance: NA; d_gene: NA; v_gene: TRBV7-2; CDR3nt: TGTGCCAGCAGCTTATATAATCAGCCCCAGCATTTT; CDR3aa: CASSLYNQPQHF
j_gene: TRBJ2-2; abundance: few; d_gene: TRBD1; v_gene: TRBV28; CDR3nt: TGTGCCAGCACCAAGGACAGGGGCTTCGCGAACACCGGGGAGCTGTTTTTT; CDR3aa: CASTKDRGFANTGELFF
j_gene: TRBJ1-1; abundance: few; d_gene: TRBD1; v_gene: TRBV27; CDR3nt: TGTGCCAGCAGCTTACAGGGGTTGAACACTGAAGCTTTCTTT; CDR3aa: CASSLQGLNTEAFF
j_gene: TRBJ2-1; abundance: NA; d_gene: TRBD1; v_gene: TRBV18; CDR3nt: TGTGCCAGCTCGCAGCTACCGGGACAGTACAATGAGCAGTTCTTC; CDR3aa: CASSQLPGQYNEQFF
j_gene: TRBJ1-5; abundance: once; d_gene: NA; v_gene: TRBV19; CDR3nt: TGTGCCAGTAGTCCAGGGTATAGCAATCAGCCCCAGCATTTT; CDR3aa: CASSPGYSNQPQHF
j_gene: TRBJ2-7; abundance: NA; d_gene: NA; v_gene: TRBV5-6; CDR3nt: TGTGCCAGCAGCTCGGCTCCACAGACCTACGAGCAGTACTTC; CDR3aa: CASSSAPQTYEQYF
j_gene: TRBJ1-2; abundance: once; d_gene: TRBD1; v_gene: TRBV18; CDR3nt: TGTGCGGGCGGACAGGGAAGCTATGGCTACACCTTC; CDR3aa: CAGGQGSYGYTF
j_gene: TRBJ1-2; abundance: NA; d_gene: NA; v_gene: TRBV7-3; CDR3nt: TGTGCCAGCAGCTTATGGGGAGGGGAAGGCTACACCTTC; CDR3aa: CASSLWGGEGYTF
j_gene: TRBJ1-2; abundance: NA; d_gene: NA; v_gene: TRBV6-6; CDR3nt: TGTGCCAGCAGTAACAGACAGGATAACTATGGCTACACCTTC; CDR3aa: CASSNRQDNYGYTF
j_gene: TRBJ1-1; abundance: NA; d_gene: NA; v_gene: TRBV18; CDR3nt: TGTGCCAGCTCACCGCAGGGTGGCACTGAAGCTTTCTTT; CDR3aa: CASSPQGGTEAFF
j_gene: TRBJ2-7; abundance: NA; d_gene: TRBD1; v_gene: TRBV6-5; CDR3nt: TGTGCCAGCACCCCCGACAGGGGAGGAGAGCAGTACTTC; CDR3aa: CASTPDRGGEQYF